These 30 T cell receptor beta chains were all obtained from the same sample, sequenced in a study of blood T cell repertoires in COVID-19. This table comes from immunoSEQ multiplex PCR, and its TCRdb copy is limited to in-frame clones, with some not included. Counted here are around 200,000 clones, roughly 89% occurring once; the ten biggest clones make up about 6.2%. Sequenced: peripheral blood. The receptors originated from a man aged 55 to 70 who had recovered from COVID-19.

This clone was counted a single time. This chain links TRBV6-1 with TRBJ1-6; 9 bases map to TRBD1. Trimming took 1 base from V and 5 from J; bases not matched to a gene: 3. Germline values: CDR1 MNHNS, CDR2 SASEGT. This CDR3 contains 16 residues. The CDR3 reads CASSEGWDRDNSPLHF. The DNA for the CDR3 is TGTGCCAGCAGTGAAGGTTGGGACAGGGATAATTCACCCCTCCACTTT.

The CDR3 nucleotides are TGTGCCAGTAGTATTATTTCCCACCAGGGGCTGAACACTGAAGCTTTCTTT. Its protein product is CASSIISHQGLNTEAFF. This rearrangement joins TRBV19 to TRBJ1-1; D is possibly TRBD1 (6 bases). There are 17 residues in the CDR3. CDR1 is LNHDA and CDR2 is SQIVND in the germline V gene (reference sequence). Trimming took off 3 bases at V and 0 bases at J, with 17 bases between the two ends.

The genes are TRBV15 and TRBJ1-6; possible D gene TRBD1, 5 bases. The CDR3 covers 17 residues. V gave up 0 bases and J gave up 10 bases, with 19 bases separating them. Germline lookup yields CDR1 LNHNV and CDR2 YYDKDF (reference sequence). The CDR3 loop reads CATSRDVSVGEGSPLHF. In nucleotides, the CDR3 is TGTGCCACCAGCAGAGATGTGAGTGTAGGGGAGGGATCACCCCTCCACTTT.

The table lists this clone with a few counts. This sequence joins TRBV21-1 and TRBJ2-1; the DNA was not used to check the table's D call, TRBD2. TRBV21-1 is termed a pseudogene. CDR3 length: 11 amino acids. The CDR3 DNA follows: TGTGCCAGCAGCAAAGCCCTCACGAGGTTCTTC. As protein: CASSKALTRFF.

This sequence joins TRBV7-3 and TRBJ2-2; unclear D gene. Germline CDR1 is SGHTA and CDR2 is FQGTGA. Trimming removed 2 bases at V and 4 bases at J, with 5 bases between. The CDR3 totals 13 residues. The CDR3: CASSLRSTGELFF. CDR3 nucleotide sequence: TGTGCCAGCAGCTTACGGTCCACCGGGGAGCTGTTTTTT.

A few counts support this clone. The chain joins TRBV11-1 to TRBJ1-1, with D perhaps TRBD1 (5 bases). This CDR3 is 14 amino acids long. Germline loops: CDR1 SGHAT, CDR2 FQDESV (reference sequence). With 5 bases removed from V and 1 base from J, the gap between germline ends came to 11 bases. CDR3 DNA: TGTGCCAGCAGCCCTGGGAGGGGGAACACTGAAGCTTTCTTT. This codes for CASSPGRGNTEAFF.

V usage is TRBV28 and J usage is TRBJ2-1; 7 bases line up with TRBD1. The CDR3 spans 14 residues. V lost 10 bases to trimming and J lost 1 base; unmatched junction nucleotides: 7. Germline V CDR1 and CDR2: MDHEN, SYDVKM. CDR3 bases: TGTGCCACCCTACCGGGACAGTCCTACAATGAGCAGTTCTTC. Translation: CATLPGQSYNEQFF.

The rearrangement links TRBV9 to TRBJ2-4; D possibly corresponds to TRBD2 (6 bases). The germline CDR1 and CDR2 sequences are SGDLS and YYNGEE. The CDR3 spans 20 residues. Trimming removed 3 bases from V and 0 bases from J, with 25 bases in between. The CDR3 DNA follows: TGTGCCAGCAGCGCTTCCTCTCTAGCGACCCCAGGCCGAGCCAAAAACATTCAGTACTTC. It specifies CASSASSLATPGRAKNIQYF. Full variable domain (missing parts from reference TRBV9 and TRBJ2-4): DSGVTQTPKHLITATGQRVTLRCSPRSGDLSVYWYQQSLDQGLQFLIQYYNGEERAKGNILERFSAQQFPDLHSELNLSSLELGDSALYFCASSASSLATPGRAKNIQYFGAGTRLSVL.

The genes are TRBV3-1 (or the pseudogene TRBV3-2) and TRBJ1-2; 9 nucleotides align to TRBD1. The CDR3 spans 14 residues. CDR1 is LGHDT, CDR2 YNNKEL, per germline (reference sequence). Trimming at V came to 7 bases and at J to 8 bases, leaving 11 bases not matched to a gene. The CDR3 loop is CASTQNRGLEGYTF. For the CDR3, the DNA is TGTGCCAGCACACAGAACAGGGGGCTAGAAGGCTACACCTTC.

V and J are TRBV7-2 and TRBJ2-1, with 8 bases fitting TRBD2. Germline lookup yields CDR1 SGHTA and CDR2 FQGNSA. The CDR3 spans 18 residues. V was pared by 7 bases and J by 0 bases, with 14 bases of the junction left unmatched. CDR3 DNA: TGTGCCAGCACCGCCCGGCCTAGCGGGCCCAACTCCTACAATGAGCAGTTCTTC. Translation gives CASTARPSGPNSYNEQFF.

The chain joins TRBV7-9 to TRBJ2-1, with TRBD2 as a possible D gene (6 bases). CDR1 is SEHNR and CDR2 is FQNEAQ in the germline V gene (reference sequence). The CDR3 runs 14 residues. V lost 0 bases to trimming and J lost 14 bases, with 17 bases between them. CDR3 sequence: CASSLAGKPRGEFF. DNA of the CDR3: TGTGCCAGCAGCTTAGCGGGGAAGCCCCGCGGGGAGTTCTTC.

The chain links TRBV5-1 to TRBJ1-1; 7 nucleotides match TRBD1. The CDR3 spans 14 residues. The V segment lost 4 bases and the J segment 4 bases; nucleotides outside the gene matches: 7. Germline-derived CDR1 and CDR2 are SGHRS and YFSETQ. CDR3 DNA sequence: TGCGCCAGCAGCAATTCACAGGGGTCCACTGAAGCTTTCTTT. This codes for CASSNSQGSTEAFF.

The chain has TRBV5-5 and TRBJ2-2; 9 positions match TRBD2. Per the germline V gene, CDR1 is SGHKS and CDR2 is YYEKEE (reference sequence). J lost 1 base, V lost 6 bases, and 4 bases had no gene match. The CDR3 totals 15 residues. For the CDR3, the DNA is TGTGCCAGCACCGATAGCGGGAGGAACACCGGGGAGCTGTTTTTT. Its protein is CASTDSGRNTGELFF.

The chain combines TRBV19 with TRBJ1-1, with 8 bases aligning to TRBD1. This CDR3 has 13 amino acids. Looked up from germline, CDR1 is LNHDA and CDR2 is SQIVND (reference sequence). Trimming cost V 5 bases and J 4 bases; bases outside gene matches: 3. Here the CDR3 reads CASSEDRATEAFF. CDR3 DNA sequence: TGTGCCAGTAGTGAGGACAGGGCCACTGAAGCTTTCTTT.

The CDR3 region is CASSLVGQGAKTQYF. The CDR3 nucleotides are TGTGCCAGCAGCTTGGTGGGACAGGGAGCGAAGACCCAGTACTTC. This rearrangement joins TRBV5-4 to TRBJ2-5, with 9 nucleotides matching TRBD1. Trimming at V came to 0 bases and at J to 6 bases, leaving 6 bases not matched to a gene. This CDR3 spans 15 amino acids. Germline V lookup: CDR1 SGHNT, CDR2 YYREEE (reference sequence).

The rearrangement links TRBV5-8 to TRBJ1-6; weak D call: TRBD1 (6 bases). The CDR3 contains 14 residues. CDR1 is SGHTS and CDR2 is YDEGEE in the germline V gene. V was cut by 5 bases and J by 5 bases, with 11 bases left in between. The CDR3 coding sequence is TGTGCCAGCAGGATAGGGGGTCATAATTCACCCCTCCACTTT. Translation: CASRIGGHNSPLHF.

This CDR3 reads CASSYDRVSYEQYF. CDR3 nucleotides: TGTGCCAGCAGTTACGACAGGGTCTCCTACGAGCAGTACTTC. The rearrangement joins TRBV7-2 to TRBJ2-7, with 7 positions matching TRBD1. Per germline, CDR1 SGHTA and CDR2 FQGNSA. The CDR3 runs 14 residues. The trim removed 6 bases at V and 0 bases at J, leaving 5 bases unmatched.

The CDR3: CASSWSGTGNTIYF. CDR3 nucleotide sequence: TGTGCCAGCAGTTGGTCAGGGACTGGAAACACCATATATTTT. V and J are TRBV27 and TRBJ1-3, with D possibly being TRBD1 (5 bases). Trimming removed 4 bases at V and 2 bases at J, with 9 bases between. CDR3 length: 14 residues. Germline V gene data show CDR1 as MNHEY and CDR2 as SMNVEV (reference sequence).

The gene calls are TRBV29-1 and TRBJ1-2, with D possibly being TRBD1 (6 bases). Trimming took 5 bases from V and 8 from J, leaving 18 bases between them. The CDR3 has 13 amino acids. Germline V gives CDR1 SQVTM, CDR2 ANQGSEA. CDR3 sequence: CSVRRGGGEGYTF. The CDR3 DNA sequence: TGCAGCGTTCGTCGTGGGGGCGGCGAGGGCTACACCTTC.

V is TRBV4-2 and J is TRBJ2-3; TRBD1 agrees at 9 bases. This CDR3 spans 14 amino acids. The V gene end was trimmed by 5 bases and the J gene end by 4 bases; junction bases not matched to a gene: 4. CDR1 and CDR2 from the germline V gene are LGHNA and YNFKEQ. The CDR3 nucleotides read TGTGCCAGCAGCAGCGACAGGGGGGCAGATACGCAGTATTTT. This translates into CASSSDRGADTQYF.

The J gene is TRBJ2-7, the V gene TRBV28; TRBD1 is a possible D gene (5 bases). This CDR3 is 15 amino acids long. In germline, CDR1 is MDHEN, CDR2 SYDVKM. The V and J ends lost 5 bases and 0 bases respectively, with 14 bases between them. The CDR3 region is CASSGAGTGSYEQYF. In nucleotides, the CDR3 is TGTGCCAGCAGTGGGGCTGGAACTGGCTCCTACGAGCAGTACTTC.

V and J are TRBV6-5 and TRBJ1-2; 8 nucleotides align to TRBD1. CDR3 length equals 14 residues. The V segment lost 11 bases and the J segment 7 bases; nucleotides outside the gene matches: 15. Looked up from germline, CDR1 is MNHEY and CDR2 is SVGAGI. The chain's CDR3 is CASSMDRASFGYTF. In nucleotides, the CDR3 is TGTGCCTCCTCTATGGACAGGGCATCATTTGGCTACACCTTC.

The rearrangement uses TRBV5-1 and TRBJ2-3, with 10 positions matching TRBD2. Unmatched junction bases numbered 2, after V lost 0 bases and J lost 4 bases. This CDR3 is 15 amino acids long. From germline, CDR1 is SGHRS and CDR2 YFSETQ. Here the CDR3 reads CASSLELAGSDTQYF. The CDR3, as DNA: TGCGCCAGCAGCTTGGAACTAGCGGGATCAGATACGCAGTATTTT. Variable domain in full (rest from reference TRBV5-1 and TRBJ2-3): KAGVTQTPRYLIKTRGQQVTLSCSPISGHRSVSWYQQTPGQGLQFLFEYFSETQRNKGNFPGRFSGRQFSNSRSEMNVSTLELGDSALYLCASSLELAGSDTQYFGPGTRLTVL.

In nucleotides, the CDR3 is TGTGCCAGCAGCCTTCCTCCTACAGATACGCAGTATTTT. Translation: CASSLPPTDTQYF. J is TRBJ2-3 and V is TRBV5-4, with unresolved D. Trimming removed 4 bases at V and 3 bases at J, with 9 bases between. The CDR3 spans 13 residues. The germline gives CDR1 SGHNT, CDR2 YYREEE (reference sequence).

The rearrangement uses TRBV6-5 and TRBJ1-6; a weak D match, TRBD1 (5 bases). In germline, CDR1 is MNHEY, CDR2 SVGAGI. The V gene lost 0 bases and the J gene lost 8 bases, with 14 bases spanning the gap. The length of the CDR3 is 16 residues. In DNA form, the CDR3 reads TGTGCCAGCAGTTACTCGATATCTGGAGGGGATTCACCCCTCCACTTT. Translated: CASSYSISGGDSPLHF.

The chain has TRBV24-1 and TRBJ1-5, with 7 bases lining up with TRBD1. V trimming: 3 bases; J trimming: 6 bases; junction bases outside the gene matches: 4. The CDR3 has 14 amino acids. Germline CDR1 and CDR2: KGHDR and SFDVKD. For the CDR3, the DNA is TGTGCCACCAGTGATGCCGGACAGGTTCAGCCCCAGCATTTT. Translating it yields CATSDAGQVQPQHF.

The chain has TRBV21-1 and TRBJ2-7; the table's D call, TRBD1, was not checked against the DNA. TRBV21-1 counts as a pseudogene. The CDR3 contains 17 residues. The CDR3 bases are TGTGCCAGCGCTCCGGGACAGGGAAACTCACTTACCTACGAGCAGTACTTC. This codes for CASAPGQGNSLTYEQYF.

This chain connects TRBV13 to TRBJ1-6; TRBD1 might be the D (6 bases). V lost 6 bases to trimming and J lost 4 bases, with 10 bases between them. The germline gives CDR1 PRHDT, CDR2 FYEKMQ (reference sequence). CDR3 length: 14 residues. The CDR3 DNA sequence: TGTGCCAGCAGGCCCGACAGGTATAATTCACCCCTCCACTTT. It codes for CASRPDRYNSPLHF.

The table lists this clone with a count of one. The rearrangement uses TRBV11-2 and TRBJ1-1; D not resolved. This CDR3 region has 12 residues. V lost 7 bases and J lost 5, with 11 bases in between. Per germline, CDR1 SGHAT and CDR2 FQNNGV. This CDR3 reads CASKRERTEAFF. The CDR3 DNA follows: TGTGCCAGCAAAAGGGAGAGGACTGAAGCTTTCTTT.

This clone was recorded a few times. The gene calls are TRBV7-2 and TRBJ1-5; 8 nucleotides agree with TRBD1. Trimming removed 0 bases from V and 9 bases from J; junction bases left unmatched: 10. The germline V gene encodes CDR1 SGHTA and CDR2 FQGNSA. There are 16 residues in the CDR3. The CDR3 protein is CASSLAGQALSGPQHF. CDR3 bases: TGTGCCAGCAGCTTAGCGGGACAGGCACTCTCGGGGCCCCAGCATTTT.